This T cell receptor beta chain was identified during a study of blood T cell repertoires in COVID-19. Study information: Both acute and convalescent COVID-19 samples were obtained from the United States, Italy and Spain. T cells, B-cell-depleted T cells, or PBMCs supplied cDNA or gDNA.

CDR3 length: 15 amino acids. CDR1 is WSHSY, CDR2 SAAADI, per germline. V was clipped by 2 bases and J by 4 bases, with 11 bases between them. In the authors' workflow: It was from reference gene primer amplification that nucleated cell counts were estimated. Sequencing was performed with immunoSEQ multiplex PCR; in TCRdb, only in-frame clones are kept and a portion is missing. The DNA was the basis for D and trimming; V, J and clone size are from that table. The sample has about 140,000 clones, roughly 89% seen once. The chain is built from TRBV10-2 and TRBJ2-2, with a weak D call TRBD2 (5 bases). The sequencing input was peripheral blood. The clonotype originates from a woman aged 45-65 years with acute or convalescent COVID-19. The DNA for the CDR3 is TGCGCCAGCAGTGAGGGCCGACTACCCACCGGGGAGCTGTTTTTT. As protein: CASSEGRLPTGELFF.